A single sample is the source of the 24 T cell receptor beta chains below, sequenced in a study of beta chain features in type 1 diabetes. For these receptors, no antigen is known. Study results and caveats: People with Type 1 diabetes carried modestly yet significantly shorter TCRB CDR3s in all four CD4+ subsets.

Sequenced material consisted of expressed TCRB transcripts (all of the isolated RNA was reverse transcribed). Profiling relied on immunoSEQ multiplex PCR, and the TCRdb table lists in-frame clones only, not all of them. The sample yields about 160,000 clones, approximately 10% seen once. The sample comprised central memory CD4+ T cells from blood. The origin of the receptors is a woman aged 25 to 39 with type 1 diabetes.

This clone was seen a few times. The rearrangement links TRBV25-1 to TRBJ1-2; possible D gene TRBD1, 5 bases. The germline V and J ends were trimmed by 4 bases and 3 bases, with 18 bases remaining between them. Germline V gives CDR1 MGHDK, CDR2 SYGVNS. CDR3 length equals 16 residues. The CDR3 loop reads CASSVAGAEGHYGYTF. Here the CDR3 DNA reads TGTGCCAGCAGTGTAGCGGGAGCCGAGGGACACTATGGCTACACCTTC.

The genes are TRBV29-1 and TRBJ2-3; 9 bases fit TRBD2. Germline V gene lookup returns CDR1 SQVTM and CDR2 ANQGSEA. This CDR3 spans 19 amino acids. Trimming removed 6 bases from V and 0 bases from J; junction bases left unmatched: 19. The chain's CDR3 is CSVTGDAREGLLSTDTQYF. CDR3 nucleotide sequence: TGCAGCGTCACAGGAGACGCGCGGGAGGGCCTTCTTAGCACAGATACGCAGTATTTT.

This clone occurred a few times. This rearrangement joins TRBV5-1 to TRBJ1-1, with TRBD1 as a possible D gene (6 bases). CDR1 is SGHRS, CDR2 YFSETQ, per germline. This CDR3 is 14 amino acids long. V lost 5 bases and J 3 bases, leaving 14 bases between the germline ends. The CDR3 region has the DNA TGCGCCAGCAGAAATGGCGGGGGCGACACTGAAGCTTTCTTT. Its translation: CASRNGGGDTEAFF.

In this sample, this clone turned up a few times. Other nucleotide sequences in the sample specify the same CDR3. This chain joins TRBV9 and TRBJ1-1; D gene ambiguous. CDR3 size: 14 residues. Trimming cost V 1 base and J 1 base, with 8 bases left between them. CDR1 is SGDLS and CDR2 is YYNGEE in the germline V gene. CDR3 DNA sequence: TGTGCCAGCAGCGTAAAGGCGGGGAACACTGAAGCTTTCTTT. Translation gives CASSVKAGNTEAFF.

This clone was counted only a few times. V gene TRBV18 combines with J gene TRBJ2-7; the D gene is possibly TRBD1 (6 bases). Germline V gene lookup returns CDR1 KGHSH and CDR2 LQKENI. This CDR3 spans 14 amino acids. The V and J ends lost 3 bases and 2 bases respectively, with 11 bases between them. The CDR3 sequence: CASSPRDIAYEQYF. In DNA, the CDR3 is TGTGCCAGCTCACCCCGGGACATTGCCTACGAGCAGTACTTC.

This clone was picked up one time. The chain carries TRBV21-1 and TRBJ2-6; TRBD1, as called in the table, went unchecked against the DNA. TRBV21-1 is designated a pseudogene. CDR3 length equals 18 residues. CDR3 residues: CASSKAPTRDSGANVLTF. The CDR3 coding sequence is TGTGCCAGCAGCAAAGCGCCCACCAGGGACTCTGGGGCCAACGTCCTGACTTTC.

This clone was observed a few times. V is TRBV7-2 and J is TRBJ2-5, with TRBD2 matching 7 bases. Germline values: CDR1 SGHTA, CDR2 FQGNSA. V lost 3 bases and J lost 5; bases outside the gene matches: 3. The CDR3 consists of 13 residues. In DNA, the CDR3 is TGTGCCAGCAGCTTCACGGGGGGTGAGACCCAGTACTTC. This gives the protein CASSFTGGETQYF.

The chain recombines TRBV4-1 with TRBJ1-2, with TRBD1 identical over 8 bases. Losses at the gene ends were 4 bases for V and 2 bases for J; bases not matched to a gene: 6. The germline gives CDR1 MGHRA, CDR2 YSYEKL. This CDR3 contains 15 residues. The chain's CDR3 is CASSPPGQANYGYTF. As DNA, the CDR3 is TGCGCCAGCAGCCCACCGGGACAGGCAAACTATGGCTACACCTTC.

This chain links TRBV29-1 with TRBJ1-2; 7 bases map to TRBD1. J gave up 4 bases and V 0 bases, and 8 bases lay outside the gene matches. This CDR3 is built from 15 residues. Germline V gene data show CDR1 as SQVTM and CDR2 as ANQGSEA. The CDR3 DNA reads as TGCAGCGTTGAAGATAGGCAGACAGGGCCCTATGGCTACACCTTC. Translated: CSVEDRQTGPYGYTF. Using reference TRBV29-1 and TRBJ1-2 for the parts outside the CDR3, the full variable domain is SAVISQKPSRDICQRGTSLTIQCQVDSQVTMMFWYRQQPGQSLTLIATANQGSEATYESGFVIDKFPISRPNLTFSTLTVSNMSPEDSSIYLCSVEDRQTGPYGYTFGSGTRLTVV.

This clone appeared a few times. The V call is TRBV18, the J call TRBJ2-1; 7 bases line up with TRBD2. This CDR3 is built from 16 residues. Germline values: CDR1 KGHSH, CDR2 LQKENI. Trimming at V came to 1 base and at J to 6 bases, leaving 9 bases not matched to a gene. DNA of the CDR3: TGTGCCAGCTCACCACTCGAGACTAGCAGCTTCAATGAGCAGTTCTTC. The encoded protein is CASSPLETSSFNEQFF.

The genes are TRBV5-1 and TRBJ2-7; D remains unclear. Trimming cost V 1 base and J 3 bases, with 11 bases left between them. There are 14 residues in the CDR3. Germline lookup yields CDR1 SGHRS and CDR2 YFSETQ. CDR3 sequence (DNA): TGCGCCAGCAGCTTGTCGGCGGAGAACTACGAGCAGTACTTC. Protein: CASSLSAENYEQYF.

V and J are TRBV30 and TRBJ1-1; D is undetermined. V lost 2 bases, J lost 1 base, and 8 bases lay in between. CDR3 length equals 13 residues. Looked up from germline, CDR1 is GTSNPN and CDR2 is SVGIG (reference sequence). This CDR3 reads CAWSNQANTEAFF. In DNA, the CDR3 is TGTGCCTGGAGTAACCAGGCGAACACTGAAGCTTTCTTT.

This clone was counted a single time. The V and J genes are TRBV19 and TRBJ2-7, with D perhaps TRBD2 (6 bases). CDR3 length equals 16 residues. Trimming shortened V by 3 bases and J by 6 bases, and 21 bases separated the two germline ends. Per the germline V gene, CDR1 is LNHDA and CDR2 is SQIVND (reference sequence). The CDR3 DNA reads TGTGCCAGTAGTATGCGGGGAAACCTTGGTCCGGGCGAGCAGTACTTC. Its translation: CASSMRGNLGPGEQYF. Drawing the rest from reference TRBV19 and TRBJ2-7, the complete variable domain is DGGITQSPKYLFRKEGQNVTLSCEQNLNHDAMYWYRQDPGQGLRLIYYSQIVNDFQKGDIAEGYSVSREKKESFPLTVTSAQKNPTAFYLCASSMRGNLGPGEQYFGPGTRLTVT.

This clone was seen more than once but under ten times. The V gene is TRBV30, the J gene TRBJ2-5; D might be TRBD1 (7 bases). The CDR3 extends over 13 amino acids. Trimming removed 3 bases from V and 5 bases from J, with 13 bases in between. Germline V CDR1 and CDR2: GTSNPN, SVGIG (reference sequence). CDR3 bases: TGTGCCTGGAGCGCGACAGGGAGGGAGACCCAGTACTTC. Its protein product is CAWSATGRETQYF. Looking up the rest from reference TRBV30 and TRBJ2-5 gives the full variable domain: SQTIHQWPATLVQPVGSPLSLECTVEGTSNPNLYWYRQAAGRGLQLLFYSVGIGQISSEVPQNLSASRPQDRQFILSSKKLLLSDSGFYLCAWSATGRETQYFGPGTRLLVL.

The chain combines TRBV9 with TRBJ2-3; 10 bases match TRBD2. This CDR3 contains 17 residues. CDR1 is SGDLS, CDR2 YYNGEE, per germline. After removal of 3 bases from V and 0 bases from J, the junction contained 7 bases not matched to a gene. This CDR3 reads CASSGAGTSVSTDTQYF. The CDR3, as DNA: TGTGCCAGCAGCGGGGCCGGGACTAGCGTTAGCACAGATACGCAGTATTTT.

The rearrangement uses TRBV2 and TRBJ2-1, with a possible D match to TRBD2 (6 bases). The V end lost 4 bases, the J end lost 8 bases, and 18 bases lay between the germline ends. Per germline, CDR1 SNHLY and CDR2 FYNNEI. The CDR3 is made up of 15 amino acids. The CDR3 DNA sequence: TGTGCCAGCAGTGTTCCCAGCGGCGGGGTGCATGAGCAGTTCTTC. Residues: CASSVPSGGVHEQFF.

This sequence joins TRBV28 and TRBJ2-7; tentatively, D is TRBD2 (5 bases). In germline, CDR1 is MDHEN, CDR2 SYDVKM. The CDR3 is 14 residues long. Trimming removed 2 bases from V and 6 bases from J, with 14 bases in between. In DNA, the CDR3 is TGTGCCAGCAGTTTAGAACGGGGTCTGGTCGAGCAGTACTTC. This gives the protein CASSLERGLVEQYF.

This clone was seen a few times. Other DNA variants within this sample encode the same CDR3. This chain joins TRBV5-6 and TRBJ2-7; maybe TRBD2 (5 bases). Trimming shortened V by 1 base and J by 3 bases, and 8 bases separated the two germline ends. There are 13 residues in the CDR3. The V gene's germline CDR1 is SGHDT and CDR2 YYEEEE. The CDR3 DNA sequence: TGTGCCAGCAGCTTGCCTAGCAGCTACGAGCAGTACTTC. Encoded protein: CASSLPSSYEQYF.

J is TRBJ2-7 and V is TRBV5-1; 10 nucleotides agree with TRBD2. Germline CDR1 and CDR2: SGHRS and YFSETQ. The V segment lost 0 bases and the J segment 8 bases; nucleotides outside the gene matches: 8. This CDR3 region has 15 residues. For the CDR3, the DNA is TGCGCCAGCAGCTTGGTTCTAGCGGGAGCCCCGCAGCAGTACTTC. Translation gives CASSLVLAGAPQQYF.

The chain combines TRBV5-1 with TRBJ2-1; no clear D. The CDR3 sequence is 13 residues long. Germline CDR1 SGHRS, CDR2 YFSETQ. Trimming removed 4 bases at V and 6 bases at J, with 11 bases between. The CDR3 loop is CASSPETTNEQFF. CDR3 DNA: TGCGCCAGCAGCCCCGAGACAACCAATGAGCAGTTCTTC.

This clone appeared a few times. This chain joins TRBV30 and TRBJ1-2; 7 bases are shared with TRBD1. The CDR3 is made up of 15 amino acids. The V segment lost 3 bases and the J segment 5 bases; nucleotides outside the gene matches: 12. CDR1 is GTSNPN, CDR2 SVGIG, per germline (reference sequence). CDR3 DNA: TGTGCCTGGAGGACCGGGACAGCTGTCGCTTATGGCTACACCTTC. Its translation is CAWRTGTAVAYGYTF.

This clone was seen a few times. This rearrangement joins TRBV30 to TRBJ1-5; 10 positions agree with TRBD1. Germline V gene data show CDR1 as GTSNPN and CDR2 as SVGIG (reference sequence). The CDR3 runs 13 residues. With V trimmed by 3 bases and J by 4 bases, 0 bases remained unmatched. The CDR3 spells CAWRDRGNQPQHF. The CDR3 DNA is TGTGCCTGGAGGGACAGGGGGAATCAGCCCCAGCATTTT.

J is TRBJ2-5 and V is TRBV5-1; D remains unclear. Germline loops: CDR1 SGHRS, CDR2 YFSETQ. V lost 0 bases and J lost 5, with 11 bases in between. The CDR3 is 14 amino acids. The CDR3 DNA reads as TGCGCCAGCAGCTTGGCGCCAGAAACGGAGACCCAGTACTTC. Its protein product is CASSLAPETETQYF.

This sequence joins TRBV29-1 and TRBJ1-5, with a tentative D call TRBD1 (6 bases). This CDR3 is built from 14 residues. In germline, CDR1 is SQVTM, CDR2 ANQGSEA. The germline V and J ends were trimmed by 4 bases and 1 base, with 11 bases remaining between them. CDR3 coding DNA: TGCAGCGTTGCCGAGGGGGTAAGCAATCAGCCCCAGCATTTT. Its translation is CSVAEGVSNQPQHF.